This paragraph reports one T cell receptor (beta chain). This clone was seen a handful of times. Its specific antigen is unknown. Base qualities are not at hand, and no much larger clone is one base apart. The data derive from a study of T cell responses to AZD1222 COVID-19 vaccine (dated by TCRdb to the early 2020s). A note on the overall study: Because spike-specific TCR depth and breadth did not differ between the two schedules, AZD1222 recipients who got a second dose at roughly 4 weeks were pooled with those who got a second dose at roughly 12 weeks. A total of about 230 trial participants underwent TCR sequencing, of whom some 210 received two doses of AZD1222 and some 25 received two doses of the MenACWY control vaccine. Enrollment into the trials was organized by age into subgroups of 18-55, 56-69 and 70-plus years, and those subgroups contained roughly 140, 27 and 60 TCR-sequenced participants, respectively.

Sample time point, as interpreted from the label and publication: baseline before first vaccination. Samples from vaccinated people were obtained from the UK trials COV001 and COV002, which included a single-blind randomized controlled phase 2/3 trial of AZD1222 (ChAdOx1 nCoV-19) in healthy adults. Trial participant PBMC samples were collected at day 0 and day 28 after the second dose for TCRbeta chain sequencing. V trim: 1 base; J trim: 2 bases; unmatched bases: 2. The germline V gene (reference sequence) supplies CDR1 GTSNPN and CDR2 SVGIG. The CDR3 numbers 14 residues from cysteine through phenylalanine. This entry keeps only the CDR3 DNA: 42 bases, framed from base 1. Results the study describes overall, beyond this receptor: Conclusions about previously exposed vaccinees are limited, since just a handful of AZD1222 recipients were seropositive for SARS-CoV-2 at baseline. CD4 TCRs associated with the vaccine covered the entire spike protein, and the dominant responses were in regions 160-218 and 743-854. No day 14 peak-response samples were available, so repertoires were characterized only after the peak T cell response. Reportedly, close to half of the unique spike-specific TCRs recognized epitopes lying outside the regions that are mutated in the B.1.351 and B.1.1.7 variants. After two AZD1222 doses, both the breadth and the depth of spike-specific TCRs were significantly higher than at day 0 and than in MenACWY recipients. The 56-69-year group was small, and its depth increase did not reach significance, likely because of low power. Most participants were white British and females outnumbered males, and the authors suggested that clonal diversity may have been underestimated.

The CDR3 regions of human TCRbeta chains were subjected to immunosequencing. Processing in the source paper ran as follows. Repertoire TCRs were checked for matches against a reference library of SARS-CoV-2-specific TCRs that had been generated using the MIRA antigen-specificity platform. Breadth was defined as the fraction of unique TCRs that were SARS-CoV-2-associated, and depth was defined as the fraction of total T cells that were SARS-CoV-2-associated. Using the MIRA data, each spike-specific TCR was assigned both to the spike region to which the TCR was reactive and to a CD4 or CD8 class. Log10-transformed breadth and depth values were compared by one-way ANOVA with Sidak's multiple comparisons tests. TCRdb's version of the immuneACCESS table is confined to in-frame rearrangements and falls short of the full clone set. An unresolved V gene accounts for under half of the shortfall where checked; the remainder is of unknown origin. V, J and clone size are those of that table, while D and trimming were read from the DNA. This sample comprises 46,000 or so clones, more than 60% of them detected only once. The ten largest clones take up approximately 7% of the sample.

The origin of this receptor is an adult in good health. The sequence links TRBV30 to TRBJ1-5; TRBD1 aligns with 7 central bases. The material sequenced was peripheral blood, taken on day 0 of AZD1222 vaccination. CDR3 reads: CAWSATGGNQPQHF. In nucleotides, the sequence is TGTGCCTGGAGTGCCACAGGGGGCAATCAGCCCCAGCATTTT.